The TCR beta chain described here comes from a study of T-cell reconstitution after alpha-beta-depleted transplantation in children. Germline V CDR1 and CDR2: DFQATT, SNEGSKA (reference sequence). CDR3 size: 16 residues. V gave up 0 bases and J gave up 2 bases, with 14 bases separating them. A TCRbeta library incorporating unique molecular identifiers was prepared. TCRdb analysed the PCR reads with MiXCR anew, one entry per CDR3 protein. The sample contains 600,000 or so distinct CDR3 sequences, more than 20% of which appear only once. This clonotype was counted a few times. The V and J genes are TRBV20-1 and TRBJ2-1, with D unclear. This TCR was recovered from a boy less than two years old who had a stem cell transplant for acute myeloid leukemia, so the T cells may come from the graft donor. The material sequenced was PBMCs, mostly from graft donor cells, taken 360 days after TCRalphabeta/CD19-depleted stem cell transplant. CDR3 region: CSARDPGSHTYNEQFF. The CDR3 nucleotides read TGCAGTGCTAGAGATCCCGGGTCTCATACCTACAATGAGCAGTTCTTC.